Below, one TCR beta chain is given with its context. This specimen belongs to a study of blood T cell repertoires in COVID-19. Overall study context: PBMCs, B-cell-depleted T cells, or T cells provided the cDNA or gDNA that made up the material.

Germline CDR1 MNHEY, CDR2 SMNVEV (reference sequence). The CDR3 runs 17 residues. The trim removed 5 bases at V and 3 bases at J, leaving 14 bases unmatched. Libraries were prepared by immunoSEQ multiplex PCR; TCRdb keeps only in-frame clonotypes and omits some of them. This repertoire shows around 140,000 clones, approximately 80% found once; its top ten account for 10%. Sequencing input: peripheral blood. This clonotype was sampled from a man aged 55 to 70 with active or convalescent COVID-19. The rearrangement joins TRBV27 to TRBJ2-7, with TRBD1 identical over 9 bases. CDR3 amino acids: CASSPSLPGQGIYEQYV. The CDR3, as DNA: TGTGCCAGCAGTCCCAGTCTCCCGGGACAGGGAATCTACGAGCAGTACGTC.